The 27 T cell receptor beta chains in this list originate from one sample, sequenced in a study of T cells in Graves' hyperthyroidism and ophthalmopathy. RNA transcripts served as the template for amplifying TCR beta CDR3 regions. TCR CDR3 regions were first amplified by RT-PCR with HTBI primers. TCRdb passed the multiplex PCR reads through MiXCR, listing each CDR3 protein once. Counted here are approximately 600,000 distinct CDR3 sequences, roughly 20% occurring once; the ten biggest clones make up roughly 30%. Input material: blood. The receptors derive from a man younger than 45 with Graves' ophthalmopathy.

This clonotype came up many times. The chain combines TRBV28 with TRBJ2-7; no firm D call. The germline CDR1 and CDR2 sequences are MDHEN and SYDVKM. This CDR3 comprises 16 residues. Between the trimmed V and J ends, which lost 1 base and 2 bases, there was a span of 15 bases. DNA for the CDR3: TGTGCCAGCAGTTTATCCCTTGCTGGAACCCCCTACGAGCAGTACTTC. Translating gives CASSLSLAGTPYEQYF.

This clonotype was seen ten or more times. The chain recombines TRBV30 with TRBJ2-2; unclear D gene. This CDR3 is 15 amino acids long. Germline values: CDR1 GTSNPN, CDR2 SVGIG (reference sequence). V was cut by 7 bases and J by 5 bases, with 20 bases left in between. DNA of the CDR3: TGTGCCTACGTCCGGGCCGCCGCGGTGACCGGGGAGCTGTTTTTT. It yields the protein CAYVRAAAVTGELFF.

This clonotype turned up a few times. This chain joins TRBV6-1 and TRBJ2-1, with 11 bases that match TRBD2. CDR1 is MNHNS and CDR2 is SASEGT in the germline V gene. This CDR3 comprises 15 residues. V lost 3 bases, J lost 8 bases, and 6 bases stayed unmatched. CDR3 sequence: CASSETSGKDYEQFF. In DNA, the CDR3 is TGTGCCAGCAGTGAGACTAGCGGGAAGGACTATGAGCAGTTCTTC.

This clonotype was counted ten times or more. The chain joins TRBV11-2 to TRBJ1-1; a weak D match, TRBD1 (5 bases). Trimming cost V 3 bases and J 0 bases, with 11 bases left between them. The length of the CDR3 is 15 residues. Per the germline V gene, CDR1 is SGHAT and CDR2 is FQNNGV. CDR3 region: CASSLGRGVNTEAFF. Written as DNA, the CDR3 is TGTGCCAGCAGCTTGGGCCGGGGGGTGAACACTGAAGCTTTCTTT.

The chain uses TRBV3-1 and TRBJ2-7; 9 nucleotides align to TRBD1. Looked up from germline, CDR1 is LGHDT and CDR2 is YNNKEL (reference sequence). This CDR3 region has 16 residues. The ends lost 4 bases at V and 0 bases at J; junction bases unmatched: 7. Here the CDR3 reads CASSPGTGRISYEQYF. CDR3 sequence (DNA): TGTGCCAGCAGCCCTGGGACAGGGAGAATCTCCTACGAGCAGTACTTC.

This sequence joins TRBV5-1 and TRBJ2-7, with TRBD1 as a possible D gene (6 bases). The CDR3 length is 15 residues. Trimming removed 0 bases at V and 2 bases at J, with 12 bases between. The germline V gene has CDR1 SGHRS and CDR2 YFSETQ. Written as DNA, the CDR3 is TGCGCCAGCAGCTTGGGACAGGACTTTACCTACGAGCAGTACTTC. Its protein product is CASSLGQDFTYEQYF.

This chain joins TRBV27 and TRBJ1-6, with D possibly matching TRBD1 (5 bases). Trimming shortened V by 3 bases and J by 11 bases, and 11 bases separated the two germline ends. Looked up from germline, CDR1 is MNHEY and CDR2 is SMNVEV (reference sequence). CDR3 length equals 13 residues. The CDR3 nucleotides are TGTGCCAGCAGTTTTGGGGACCAAACACCCCTCCACTTT. This encodes CASSFGDQTPLHF.

In this sample, this clonotype turned up a few times. CDR3 region: CASSNPGLAGFRGTGELFF. CDR3 bases: TGTGCCAGCAGCAATCCGGGACTAGCGGGATTCAGGGGCACCGGGGAGCTGTTTTTT. The chain recombines TRBV7-9 with TRBJ2-2; 13 nucleotides line up with TRBD2. Trimming cost V 5 bases and J 4 bases; bases outside gene matches: 13. Germline assignment: CDR1 SEHNR and CDR2 FQNEAQ (reference sequence). The CDR3 totals 19 residues.

The chain couples TRBV4-1 to TRBJ2-5; D gene ambiguous. Germline CDR1 reads MGHRA; CDR2 reads YSYEKL. V lost 1 base and J lost 9, with 9 bases in between. The CDR3 has 12 amino acids. The CDR3 protein is CASSQGPSAQYF. For the CDR3, the DNA is TGCGCCAGCAGCCAAGGACCCAGCGCCCAGTACTTC.

J is TRBJ2-1 and V is TRBV27; no firm D call. CDR3 size: 15 residues. The ends were cut back, 7 bases at V and 2 bases at J, with 15 bases in the middle. CDR1 is MNHEY, CDR2 SMNVEV, per germline (reference sequence). The DNA of the CDR3 is TGTGCCAGCACCCTACGCGGTGGAACCTACAATGAGCAGTTCTTC. Protein: CASTLRGGTYNEQFF.

This clonotype has only a few counts. This rearrangement joins TRBV7-9 to TRBJ1-2; no clear D gene. Germline loops: CDR1 SEHNR, CDR2 FQNEAQ (reference sequence). The CDR3 loop spans 14 amino acids. The V end lost 6 bases, the J end lost 4 bases, and 15 bases lay between the germline ends. In DNA, the CDR3 is TGTGCCAGCAGTTCGTCCTTGAACCTCTATGGCTACACCTTC. Amino acids: CASSSSLNLYGYTF.

This clonotype came up many times. The chain links TRBV5-1 to TRBJ1-6, with D possibly TRBD1 on 6 matching bases. The V gene lost 1 base and the J gene lost 10 bases, with 12 bases spanning the gap. In germline, CDR1 is SGHRS, CDR2 YFSETQ. This CDR3 contains 14 residues. CDR3 coding DNA: TGCGCCAGCAGCTTGTCTGGGGGCCAATCACCCCTCCACTTT. It specifies CASSLSGGQSPLHF.

In this sample, this clonotype turned up a few times. V usage is TRBV20-1 and J usage is TRBJ1-4, with 8 nucleotides matching TRBD1. The CDR3 sequence is 14 residues long. With 4 bases clipped from V and 4 bases from J, the junction kept 5 bases outside the gene matches. In germline, CDR1 is DFQATT, CDR2 SNEGSKA (reference sequence). The CDR3 reads CSAIRGQGNEKLFF. The CDR3 DNA is TGCAGTGCTATTCGTGGACAGGGTAATGAAAAACTGTTTTTT.

This clonotype was seen a few times. CDR3: CSVEDPQGNPYEQYF. CDR3 nucleotides: TGCAGCGTTGAAGATCCGCAGGGGAACCCCTACGAGCAGTACTTC. This rearrangement joins TRBV29-1 to TRBJ2-7; tentatively, D is TRBD1 (6 bases). Looked up from germline, CDR1 is SQVTM and CDR2 is ANQGSEA. V was trimmed by 0 bases and J by 2 bases, leaving 14 bases between them. The CDR3 runs to 15 residues.

The chain joins TRBV18 to TRBJ1-1; D is undetermined. In germline, CDR1 is KGHSH, CDR2 LQKENI. The CDR3 has 15 amino acids. Deletions cut 3 bases from V and 0 bases from J, with 11 bases between. The CDR3 region has the DNA TGTGCCAGCTCACCGGCTCACGTAGTGAACACTGAAGCTTTCTTT. This translates into CASSPAHVVNTEAFF.

The sample holds a few counts of this clonotype. The V and J genes are TRBV4-1 and TRBJ1-2; D perhaps matches TRBD1 (5 bases). The length of the CDR3 is 14 residues. Germline V CDR1 and CDR2: MGHRA, YSYEKL. With 0 bases removed from V and 13 bases from J, the gap between germline ends came to 18 bases. The CDR3 is CASSQENGTLLFTF. CDR3 bases: TGCGCCAGCAGCCAAGAGAACGGGACGCTCCTTTTCACCTTC.

Only a few counts were recorded for this clonotype. The chain joins TRBV20-1 to TRBJ1-5; unclear D gene. Germline-derived CDR1 and CDR2 are DFQATT and SNEGSKA (reference sequence). CDR3 length equals 15 residues. V shed 1 base and J shed 0 bases, with 10 bases lying between them. The CDR3 protein is CSARGGINSNQPQHF. The CDR3 bases are TGCAGTGCTAGAGGCGGTATCAATAGCAATCAGCCCCAGCATTTT.

This clonotype was seen at least ten times. The gene calls are TRBV11-1 and TRBJ2-7; 9 bases fit TRBD2. V trimming: 5 bases; J trimming: 7 bases; junction bases outside the gene matches: 9. The CDR3 has 14 residues. Per germline, CDR1 SGHAT and CDR2 FQDESV (reference sequence). The chain's CDR3 is CASSPGLADKEQYF. The CDR3 DNA reads TGTGCCAGCAGCCCGGGACTAGCAGACAAGGAGCAGTACTTC.

This clonotype was observed many times. The chain has TRBV3-1 and TRBJ2-7; D is unclear. Germline CDR1 reads LGHDT; CDR2 reads YNNKEL (reference sequence). The CDR3 is 12 amino acids. Trimming cost V 1 base and J 4 bases, with 5 bases left between them. The CDR3 DNA is TGTGCCAGCAGCCAAGTCTGGTACGAGCAGTACTTC. It yields the protein CASSQVWYEQYF.

This clonotype was counted at least ten times. The CDR3 region has the DNA TGTGCCAGCAGCACCCCCGAGCGGGTGGTTGAGACCCAGTACTTC. Translating it yields CASSTPERVVETQYF. The chain links TRBV12-3 or TRBV12-4 to TRBJ2-5, with D possibly matching TRBD2 (6 bases). The ends were cut back, 6 bases at V and 5 bases at J, with 19 bases in the middle. CDR3 length: 15 residues.

The chain joins TRBV11-2 to TRBJ2-4; 10 bases align to TRBD2. Germline V gene lookup returns CDR1 SGHAT and CDR2 FQNNGV. Trimming took 6 bases from V and 4 from J; bases not matched to a gene: 6. This CDR3 comprises 15 residues. CDR3 DNA sequence: TGTGCCAGCAGGGCCCTAGCGGGGGTTAAAAACATTCAGTACTTC. It codes for CASRALAGVKNIQYF.

The chain combines TRBV9 with TRBJ2-1, with 7 bases matching TRBD2. Germline V gives CDR1 SGDLS, CDR2 YYNGEE. The CDR3 is 13 amino acids. Trimming at V came to 4 bases and at J to 7 bases, leaving 5 bases not matched to a gene. The CDR3 bases are TGTGCCAGCAGCCCCTCGGGGGGAAATGAGCAGTTCTTC. Translation gives CASSPSGGNEQFF.

This chain joins TRBV5-1 and TRBJ1-1, with D possibly TRBD1 on 5 matching bases. The germline gives CDR1 SGHRS, CDR2 YFSETQ. The CDR3 extends over 17 amino acids. The V and J ends lost 4 bases and 1 base respectively, with 20 bases between them. CDR3 DNA: TGCGCCAGCAGCCCCCTCGGAGGGGATGCCACGAACACTGAAGCTTTCTTT. Protein: CASSPLGGDATNTEAFF.

The chain uses TRBV19 and TRBJ2-7, with 12 positions matching TRBD2. CDR3 length: 15 residues. The V and J ends lost 5 bases and 1 base, in that order; junction bases with no gene match: 3. From germline, CDR1 is LNHDA and CDR2 SQIVND (reference sequence). CDR3: CASSRTSGTSYEQYF. CDR3 DNA sequence: TGTGCCAGTAGTCGGACTAGCGGGACTTCCTACGAGCAGTACTTC.

At least ten counts were recorded for this clonotype. CDR3 loop: CASRQYGTDHGGEQYF. CDR3 nucleotides: TGTGCCAGCAGACAATACGGGACAGACCACGGCGGGGAGCAGTACTTC. The rearrangement links TRBV11-2 to TRBJ2-7; 7 nucleotides match TRBD1. CDR1 and CDR2 (germline): SGHAT, FQNNGV. V was pared by 6 bases and J by 7 bases, with 18 bases of the junction left unmatched. CDR3 length: 16 amino acids.

The chain joins TRBV7-6 to TRBJ2-2; D remains ambiguous. The CDR3 has 12 residues. CDR1 SGHVS and CDR2 FNYEAQ come from the germline V gene. V dropped 4 bases and J dropped 7 bases, with 7 bases sitting between them. This CDR3 reads CASSSPLGELFF. In DNA form, the CDR3 reads TGTGCCAGCAGCTCCCCTCTCGGGGAGCTGTTTTTT.

The V call is TRBV12-3 or TRBV12-4, the J call TRBJ2-3; 7 bases align to TRBD2. The J segment lost 2 bases and the V segment lost 6 bases, leaving 11 bases of the junction unmatched. The CDR3 has 16 amino acids. The CDR3 here is CASSLLATYSTDTQYF. The CDR3 nucleotides are TGTGCCAGCAGCCTACTAGCGACATATTCCACAGATACGCAGTATTTT.